This T cell receptor (beta chain) was recovered during a study of blood T cell repertoires in COVID-19. Across the whole study: Specimens from acute and convalescent COVID-19 originated in the United States, Italy and Spain. PBMCs, B-cell-depleted T cells, or T cells provided the cDNA or gDNA that made up the material.

In the original processing: For nucleated cells, counts were estimated from reference gene primer amplification. The method was immunoSEQ multiplex PCR; TCRdb's version includes in-frame clones alone and lacks a portion of them. For V, J and clone size, that table is used; D and trimming come from the DNA. The table includes around 320,000 clones, nearly 90% detected once. Followed over time, Seattle patients had been enrolled while infection was active. Trimming cost V 7 bases and J 7 bases; bases outside gene matches: 10. The CDR3 contains 14 residues. Germline loops: CDR1 SGHNT, CDR2 YYREEE (reference sequence).

This chain connects TRBV5-4 to TRBJ1-1, with TRBD1 matching over 10 bases. The clonotype comes from a woman in her 30s with COVID-19, enrolled during active disease. Sequencing was performed on peripheral blood. CDR3 in DNA: TGTGCCAGCCGCCCCGACAGGGGGCAAGGTGAAGCTTTCTTT. The encoded protein is CASRPDRGQGEAFF.